These 3 T cell receptor beta chains share one sample of origin, sequenced in a study of T cell responses to AZD1222 COVID-19 vaccine. Data came from immunoSEQ multiplex PCR; TCRdb stores just in-frame clones and leaves some out. The data contain 110,000 to 150,000 clones, roughly nine tenths of them singletons. The sample here was peripheral blood, taken on day 0 of AZD1222 vaccination. All receptors derive from an adult in good health.

This chain links TRBV15 with TRBJ1-5; D gene ambiguous. Germline loops: CDR1 LNHNV, CDR2 YYDKDF (reference sequence). The V and J ends lost 0 bases and 2 bases respectively, with 11 bases between them. The CDR3 contains 16 residues. The DNA for the CDR3 is TGTGCCACCAGCAGAGATCGGTGGGGAGGCAATCAGCCCCAGCATTTT. Protein: CATSRDRWGGNQPQHF.

This clone was detected once. The chain joins TRBV9 to TRBJ1-1, with a weak D call TRBD1 (5 bases). CDR3 size: 11 residues. The germline gives CDR1 SGDLS, CDR2 YYNGEE. Deletions cut 5 bases from V and 6 bases from J, with 8 bases between. The CDR3 nucleotides read TGTGCCAGCAGTCTAGGGGCTGAAGCTTTCTTT. Its translation is CASSLGAEAFF.

The chain has TRBV19 and TRBJ2-7, with unresolved D. Germline CDR1 LNHDA, CDR2 SQIVND (reference sequence). Trimming pared 3 bases from V and 5 bases from J, leaving 14 bases between. This CDR3 region has 14 residues. DNA of the CDR3: TGTGCCAGTAGTATCAGGCGCGAAAATAACGAGCAGTACTTC. Translation: CASSIRRENNEQYF.